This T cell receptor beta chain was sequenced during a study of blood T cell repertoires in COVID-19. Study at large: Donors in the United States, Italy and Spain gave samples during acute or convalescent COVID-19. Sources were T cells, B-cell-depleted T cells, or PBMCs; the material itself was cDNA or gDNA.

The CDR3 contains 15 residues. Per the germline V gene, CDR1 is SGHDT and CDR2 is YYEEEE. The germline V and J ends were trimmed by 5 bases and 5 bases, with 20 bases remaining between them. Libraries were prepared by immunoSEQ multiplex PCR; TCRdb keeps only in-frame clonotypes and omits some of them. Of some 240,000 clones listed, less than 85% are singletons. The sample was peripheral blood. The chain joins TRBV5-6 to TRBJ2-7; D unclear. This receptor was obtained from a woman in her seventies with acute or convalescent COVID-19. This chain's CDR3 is CASRPLAESPDEQYF. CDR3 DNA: TGTGCCAGCAGACCGCTGGCGGAGTCGCCGGACGAGCAGTACTTC.